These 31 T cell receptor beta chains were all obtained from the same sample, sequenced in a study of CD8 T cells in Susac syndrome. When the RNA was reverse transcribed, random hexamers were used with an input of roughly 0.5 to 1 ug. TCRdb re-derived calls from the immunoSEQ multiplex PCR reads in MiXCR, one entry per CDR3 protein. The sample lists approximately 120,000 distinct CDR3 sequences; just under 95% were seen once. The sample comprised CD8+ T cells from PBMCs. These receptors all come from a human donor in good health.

The CDR3 region is CASSPAGGPFTYNEQFF. In DNA, the CDR3 is TGTGCCAGCAGCCCTGCGGGGGGGCCTTTTACCTACAATGAGCAGTTCTTC. The chain combines TRBV7-9 with TRBJ2-1; 9 bases align to TRBD2. The germline CDR1 and CDR2 sequences are SEHNR and FQNEAQ (reference sequence). CDR3 length: 17 amino acids. Trimming at V came to 5 bases and at J to 2 bases, leaving 10 bases not matched to a gene.

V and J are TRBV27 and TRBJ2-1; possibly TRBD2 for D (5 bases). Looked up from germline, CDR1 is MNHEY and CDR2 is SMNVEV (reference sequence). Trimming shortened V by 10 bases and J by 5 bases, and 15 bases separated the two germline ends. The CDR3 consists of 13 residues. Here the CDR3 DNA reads TGTGCCACCCGTCCCGGAGGTAACAATGAGCAGTTCTTC. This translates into CATRPGGNNEQFF.

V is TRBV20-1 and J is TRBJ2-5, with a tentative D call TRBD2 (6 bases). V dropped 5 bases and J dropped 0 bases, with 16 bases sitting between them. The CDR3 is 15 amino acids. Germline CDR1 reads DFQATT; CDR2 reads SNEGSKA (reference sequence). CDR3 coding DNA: TGCAGTGCTGGTAGCGGACCCTCAAACCAAGAGACCCAGTACTTC. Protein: CSAGSGPSNQETQYF.

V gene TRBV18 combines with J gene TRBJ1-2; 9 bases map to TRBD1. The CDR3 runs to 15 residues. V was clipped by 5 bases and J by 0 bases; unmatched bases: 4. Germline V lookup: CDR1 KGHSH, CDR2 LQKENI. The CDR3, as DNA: TGTGCCAGCTCATACGGACAGGGGACTAACTATGGCTACACCTTC. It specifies CASSYGQGTNYGYTF.

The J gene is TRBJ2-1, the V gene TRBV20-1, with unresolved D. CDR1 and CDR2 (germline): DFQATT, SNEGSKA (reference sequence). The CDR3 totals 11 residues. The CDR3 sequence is CSSEVGNEQFF. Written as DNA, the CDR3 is TGCAGCTCCGAGGTGGGCAATGAGCAGTTCTTC.

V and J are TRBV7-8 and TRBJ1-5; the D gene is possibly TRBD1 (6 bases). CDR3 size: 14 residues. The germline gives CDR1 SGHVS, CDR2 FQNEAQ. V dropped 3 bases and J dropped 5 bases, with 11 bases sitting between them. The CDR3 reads CASSFQEGDQPQHF. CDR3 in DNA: TGTGCCAGCAGCTTCCAGGAGGGGGATCAGCCCCAGCATTTT.

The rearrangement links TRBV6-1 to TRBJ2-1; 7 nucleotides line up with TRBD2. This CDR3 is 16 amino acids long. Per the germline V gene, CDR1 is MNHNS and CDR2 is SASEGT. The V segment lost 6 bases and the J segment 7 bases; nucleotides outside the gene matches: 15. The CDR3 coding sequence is TGTGCCAGCAGCCGCCGGGGCGGGAGTTCTCTTAATGAGCAGTTCTTC. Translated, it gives CASSRRGGSSLNEQFF.

CDR3 bases: TGTGCCAGCAGCTGGGGCAGGGAGCTGTTTTTT. It specifies CASSWGRELFF. V usage is TRBV5-6 and J usage is TRBJ2-2; possibly TRBD1 for D (5 bases). This CDR3 has 11 residues. CDR1 is SGHDT, CDR2 YYEEEE, per germline. V lost 3 bases, J lost 9 bases, and 6 bases lay in between.

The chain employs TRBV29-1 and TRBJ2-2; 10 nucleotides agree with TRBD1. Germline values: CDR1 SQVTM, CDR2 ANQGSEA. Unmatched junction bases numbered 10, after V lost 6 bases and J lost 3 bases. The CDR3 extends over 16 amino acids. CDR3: CSVHDRGPQDTGELFF. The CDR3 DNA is TGCAGCGTACACGACAGGGGGCCTCAGGACACCGGGGAGCTGTTTTTT.

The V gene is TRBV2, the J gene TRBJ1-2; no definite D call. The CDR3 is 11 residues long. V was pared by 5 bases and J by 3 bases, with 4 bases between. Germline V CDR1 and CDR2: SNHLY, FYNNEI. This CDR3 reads CASSLDYGYTF. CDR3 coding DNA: TGTGCCAGCAGTCTAGACTATGGCTACACCTTC.

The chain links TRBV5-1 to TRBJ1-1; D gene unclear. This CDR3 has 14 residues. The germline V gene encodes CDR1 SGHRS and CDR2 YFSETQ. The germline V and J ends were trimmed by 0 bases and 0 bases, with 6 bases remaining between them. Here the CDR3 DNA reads TGCGCCAGCAGCTTGGACGGAATGAACACTGAAGCTTTCTTT. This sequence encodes CASSLDGMNTEAFF.

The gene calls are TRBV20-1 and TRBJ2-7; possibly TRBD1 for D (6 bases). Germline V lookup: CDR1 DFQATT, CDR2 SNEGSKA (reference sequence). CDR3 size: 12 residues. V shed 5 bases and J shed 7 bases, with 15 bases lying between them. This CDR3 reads CSAEAGVSEQYF. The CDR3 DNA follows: TGCAGTGCTGAGGCAGGGGTGAGTGAGCAGTACTTC.

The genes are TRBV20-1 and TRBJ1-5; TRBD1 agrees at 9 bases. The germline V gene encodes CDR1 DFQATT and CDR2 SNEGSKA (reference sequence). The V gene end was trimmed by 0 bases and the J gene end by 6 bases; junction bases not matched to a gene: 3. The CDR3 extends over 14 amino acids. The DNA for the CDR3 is TGCAGTGCTAGAGATCTACAGGGGGCTCAGCCCCAGCATTTT. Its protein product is CSARDLQGAQPQHF.

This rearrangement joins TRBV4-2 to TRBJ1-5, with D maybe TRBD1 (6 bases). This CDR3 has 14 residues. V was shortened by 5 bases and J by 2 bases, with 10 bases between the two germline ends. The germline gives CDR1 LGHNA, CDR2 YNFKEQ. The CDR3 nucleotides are TGTGCCAGCAGCGCAGGGGCGGGCAATCAGCCCCAGCATTTT. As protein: CASSAGAGNQPQHF.

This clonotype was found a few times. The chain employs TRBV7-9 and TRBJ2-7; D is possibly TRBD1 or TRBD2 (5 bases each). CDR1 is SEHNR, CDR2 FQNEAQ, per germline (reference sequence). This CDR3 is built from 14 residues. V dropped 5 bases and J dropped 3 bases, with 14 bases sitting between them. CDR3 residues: CASSPTRDGYEQYF. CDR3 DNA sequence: TGTGCCAGCAGCCCAACCCGGGACGGCTACGAGCAGTACTTC.

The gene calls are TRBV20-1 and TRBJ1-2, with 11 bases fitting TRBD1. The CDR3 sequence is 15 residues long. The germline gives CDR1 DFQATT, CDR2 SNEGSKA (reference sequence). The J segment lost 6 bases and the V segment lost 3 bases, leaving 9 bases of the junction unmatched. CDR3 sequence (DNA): TGCAGTGCTAGCGAATTGGGACAGGGGGGACATGGCTACACCTTC. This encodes CSASELGQGGHGYTF.

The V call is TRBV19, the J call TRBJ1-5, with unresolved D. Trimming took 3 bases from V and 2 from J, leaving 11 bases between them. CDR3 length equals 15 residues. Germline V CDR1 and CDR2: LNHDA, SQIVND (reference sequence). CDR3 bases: TGTGCCAGTAGTATGGCCCTTCGGGGCAATCAGCCCCAGCATTTT. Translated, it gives CASSMALRGNQPQHF.

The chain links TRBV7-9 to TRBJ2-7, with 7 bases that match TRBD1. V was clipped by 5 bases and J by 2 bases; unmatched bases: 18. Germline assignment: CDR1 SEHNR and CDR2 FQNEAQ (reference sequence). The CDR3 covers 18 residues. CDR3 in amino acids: CASSLHRGDWQTPYEQYF. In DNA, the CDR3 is TGTGCCAGCAGCCTCCACAGGGGCGATTGGCAGACCCCCTACGAGCAGTACTTC.

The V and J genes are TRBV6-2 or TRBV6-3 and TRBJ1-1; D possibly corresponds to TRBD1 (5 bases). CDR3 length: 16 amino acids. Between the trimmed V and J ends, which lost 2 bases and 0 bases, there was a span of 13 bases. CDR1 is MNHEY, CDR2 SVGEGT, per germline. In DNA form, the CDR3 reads TGTGCCAGCAGTTACCCTTTTCCGGGGGTGAACACTGAAGCTTTCTTT. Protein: CASSYPFPGVNTEAFF.

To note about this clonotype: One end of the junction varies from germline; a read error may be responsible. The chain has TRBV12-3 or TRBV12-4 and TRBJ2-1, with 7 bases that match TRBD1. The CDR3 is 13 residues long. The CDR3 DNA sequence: TGTGCCAGCAGTTTAGCGTCATACAGGGGCGAAATCTTC. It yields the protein CASSLASYRGEIF.

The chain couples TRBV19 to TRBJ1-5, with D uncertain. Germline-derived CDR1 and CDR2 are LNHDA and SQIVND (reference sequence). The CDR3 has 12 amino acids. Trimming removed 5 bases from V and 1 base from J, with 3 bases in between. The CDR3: CASSWSNQPQHF. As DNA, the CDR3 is TGTGCCAGTAGTTGGAGCAATCAGCCCCAGCATTTT.

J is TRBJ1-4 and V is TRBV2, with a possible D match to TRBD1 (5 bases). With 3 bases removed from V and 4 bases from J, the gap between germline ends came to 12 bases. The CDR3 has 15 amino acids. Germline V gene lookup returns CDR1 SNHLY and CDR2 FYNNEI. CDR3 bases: TGTGCCAGCAGTGACTTACGACAGAGTAATGAAAAACTGTTTTTT. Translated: CASSDLRQSNEKLFF.

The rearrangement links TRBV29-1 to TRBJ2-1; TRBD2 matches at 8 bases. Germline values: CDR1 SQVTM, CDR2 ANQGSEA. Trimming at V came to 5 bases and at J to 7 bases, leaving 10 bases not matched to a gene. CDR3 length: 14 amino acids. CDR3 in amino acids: CSVILAAPRNEQFF. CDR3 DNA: TGCAGCGTTATACTAGCGGCCCCGAGGAATGAGCAGTTCTTC.

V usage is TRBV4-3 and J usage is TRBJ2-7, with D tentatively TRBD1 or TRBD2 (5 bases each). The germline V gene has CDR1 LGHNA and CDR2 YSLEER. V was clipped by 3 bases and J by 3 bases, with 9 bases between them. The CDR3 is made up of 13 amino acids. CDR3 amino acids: CASSQGVVYEQYF. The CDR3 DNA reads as TGCGCCAGCAGCCAGGGGGTGGTCTACGAGCAGTACTTC.

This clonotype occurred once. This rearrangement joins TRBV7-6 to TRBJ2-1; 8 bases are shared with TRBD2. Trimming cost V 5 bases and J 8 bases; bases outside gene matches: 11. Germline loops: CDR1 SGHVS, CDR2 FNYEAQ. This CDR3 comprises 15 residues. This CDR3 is CASSPGLAESDEQFF. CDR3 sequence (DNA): TGTGCCAGCAGCCCTGGACTAGCAGAGAGCGATGAGCAGTTCTTC.

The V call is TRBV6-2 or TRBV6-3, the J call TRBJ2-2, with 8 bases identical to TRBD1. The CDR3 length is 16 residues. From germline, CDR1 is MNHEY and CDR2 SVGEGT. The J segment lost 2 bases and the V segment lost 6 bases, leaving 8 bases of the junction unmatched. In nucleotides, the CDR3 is TGTGCCAGCAGACTGTCGGGACAGGCTAACACCGGGGAGCTGTTTTTT. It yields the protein CASRLSGQANTGELFF.

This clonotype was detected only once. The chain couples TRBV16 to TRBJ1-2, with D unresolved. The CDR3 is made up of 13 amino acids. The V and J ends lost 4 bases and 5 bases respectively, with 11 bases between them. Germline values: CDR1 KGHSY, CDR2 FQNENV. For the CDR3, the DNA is TGTGCCAGCAGCCCGTCCAGCGATTATGGCTACACCTTC. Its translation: CASSPSSDYGYTF.

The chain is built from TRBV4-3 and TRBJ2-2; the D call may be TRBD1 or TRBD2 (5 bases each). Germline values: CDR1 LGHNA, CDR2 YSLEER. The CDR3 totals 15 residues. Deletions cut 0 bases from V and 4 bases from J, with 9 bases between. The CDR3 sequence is CASSQDGGVTGELFF. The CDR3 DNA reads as TGCGCCAGCAGCCAAGATGGGGGAGTCACCGGGGAGCTGTTTTTT.

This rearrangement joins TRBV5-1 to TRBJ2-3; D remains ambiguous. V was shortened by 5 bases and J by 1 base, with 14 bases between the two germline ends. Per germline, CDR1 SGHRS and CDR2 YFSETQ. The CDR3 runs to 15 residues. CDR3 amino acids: CASRLERSRTDTQYF. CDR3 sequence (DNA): TGCGCCAGCAGGCTAGAGAGGAGCCGCACAGATACGCAGTATTTT.

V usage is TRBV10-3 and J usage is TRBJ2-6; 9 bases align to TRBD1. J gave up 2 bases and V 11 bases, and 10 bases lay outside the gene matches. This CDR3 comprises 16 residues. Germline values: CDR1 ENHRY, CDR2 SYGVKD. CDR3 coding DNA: TGTGCCGCAGTTGGACAGGGGAGCGCTGGGGCCAACGTCCTGACTTTC. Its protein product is CAAVGQGSAGANVLTF.

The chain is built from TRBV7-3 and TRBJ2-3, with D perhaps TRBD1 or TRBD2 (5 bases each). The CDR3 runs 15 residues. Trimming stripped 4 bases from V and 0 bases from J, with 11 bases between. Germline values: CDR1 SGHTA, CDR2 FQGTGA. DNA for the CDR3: TGTGCCAGCAGCTCCCGGGGCGCTAGCACAGATACGCAGTATTTT. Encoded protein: CASSSRGASTDTQYF.